The 17 T cell receptor beta chains listed next were all sequenced from one sample in a study of cytomegalovirus exposure and HLA in healthy donors. Primers included in the PCR were 60 Vbeta and 13 Jbeta primers. The method was immunoSEQ multiplex PCR; TCRdb's version includes in-frame clones alone and lacks a portion of them. The sample comprises about 130,000 clones, about 78% of which are singletons, and 1.5% rests with the top ten. Sequenced sample: PBMCs. These receptors all come from a female donor in good health and CMV-seronegative.

This clone was counted once. The CDR3 coding sequence is TGTGCCAGCAGCACCCGACAGGGGGCAACAGATACGCAGTATTTT. Its protein product is CASSTRQGATDTQYF. V gene TRBV7-8 combines with J gene TRBJ2-3, with 10 bases matching TRBD1. Germline-derived CDR1 and CDR2 are SGHVS and FQNEAQ. V was pared by 5 bases and J by 3 bases, with 5 bases of the junction left unmatched. The CDR3 has 15 residues.

Comments on this clone: This CDR3 is also generated by other DNA sequences in the sample. The rearrangement links TRBV5-8 to TRBJ2-5; possible D gene TRBD1, 5 bases. The CDR3 runs to 14 residues. The germline CDR1 and CDR2 sequences are SGHTS and YDEGEE. The V end was cut by 0 bases, the J end by 1 base, with 7 bases between. CDR3 region: CASSLGQGQETQYF. The CDR3 DNA reads as TGTGCCAGCAGCTTGGGTCAGGGCCAAGAGACCCAGTACTTC.

The rearrangement uses TRBV5-1 and TRBJ2-3, with 8 bases matching TRBD1. This CDR3 comprises 14 residues. CDR1 and CDR2 from the germline V gene are SGHRS and YFSETQ. V was pared by 2 bases and J by 7 bases, with 6 bases of the junction left unmatched. CDR3 in amino acids: CASSFAGGEYTQYF. The CDR3 region has the DNA TGCGCCAGCAGCTTTGCAGGGGGCGAATATACGCAGTATTTT.

This clone was seen once. CDR3 coding DNA: TGTGCCAGCACCCCTTCGGGACTAGCGGGAGATTTCACCGGGGAGCTGTTTTTT. Its protein is CASTPSGLAGDFTGELFF. J is TRBJ2-2 and V is TRBV27; 14 bases line up with TRBD2. Germline CDR1 MNHEY, CDR2 SMNVEV (reference sequence). The ends lost 7 bases at V and 4 bases at J; junction bases unmatched: 11. The CDR3 is 18 amino acids.

V gene TRBV4-1 combines with J gene TRBJ2-7; D remains ambiguous. The CDR3 has 15 residues. Germline V lookup: CDR1 MGHRA, CDR2 YSYEKL. V lost 0 bases and J lost 3, with 12 bases in between. This CDR3 reads CASSQEGFSGYEQYF. The CDR3 DNA reads as TGCGCCAGCAGCCAAGAGGGTTTTTCGGGCTACGAGCAGTACTTC.

The chain recombines TRBV18 with TRBJ2-7; 8 bases match TRBD1. In germline, CDR1 is KGHSH, CDR2 LQKENI. The CDR3 has 15 residues. J was trimmed by 4 bases and V by 4 bases; bases with no gene match: 9. This CDR3 reads CASSLSGTGEYEQYF. DNA for the CDR3: TGTGCCAGCTCACTCTCAGGGACAGGAGAGTACGAGCAGTACTTC. Based on the CDR3 plus reference TRBV18 and TRBJ2-7, the full variable domain is NAGVMQNPRHLVRRRGQEARLRCSPMKGHSHVYWYRQLPEEGLKFMVYLQKENIIDESGMPKERFSAEFPKEGPSILRIQQVVRGDSAAYFCASSLSGTGEYEQYFGPGTRLTVT.

This chain connects TRBV18 to TRBJ1-1, with D possibly TRBD1 on 5 matching bases. The CDR3 is 13 residues long. The germline gives CDR1 KGHSH, CDR2 LQKENI. Deletions cut 7 bases from V and 2 bases from J, with 11 bases between. CDR3 sequence: CASFRQRNTEAFF. The CDR3 DNA reads as TGTGCCAGCTTCCGACAGAGAAACACTGAAGCTTTCTTT.

In its sample, this clone was seen a few times. The V and J genes are TRBV19 and TRBJ2-3; 8 nucleotides agree with TRBD2. The CDR3 is 14 residues long. Germline loops: CDR1 LNHDA, CDR2 SQIVND (reference sequence). With 6 bases clipped from V and 0 bases from J, the junction kept 2 bases outside the gene matches. CDR3 sequence: CASSASGSTDTQYF. CDR3 DNA: TGTGCCAGTAGCGCTAGCGGGAGCACAGATACGCAGTATTTT.

The chain is built from TRBV4-1 and TRBJ1-5; a weak D match, TRBD1 (6 bases). Germline CDR1 reads MGHRA; CDR2 reads YSYEKL. Trimming removed 3 bases at V and 7 bases at J, with 16 bases between. The CDR3 consists of 15 residues. CDR3 protein: CASSHSLRTEQPQHF. The DNA of the CDR3 is TGCGCCAGCAGCCACTCGTTGCGGACAGAACAGCCCCAGCATTTT.

The rearrangement links TRBV27 to TRBJ2-5, with 12 bases that match TRBD1. Germline CDR1 MNHEY, CDR2 SMNVEV (reference sequence). The CDR3 contains 15 residues. Trimming cost V 5 bases and J 5 bases; bases outside gene matches: 6. The CDR3 nucleotides are TGTGCCAGCAGTACAGGGACAGGGGGCGCGGAGACCCAGTACTTC. This sequence encodes CASSTGTGGAETQYF.

This clone was observed a handful of times. The chain recombines TRBV5-8 with TRBJ1-2; the D gene is possibly TRBD1 (5 bases). V was shortened by 1 base and J by 2 bases, with 6 bases between the two germline ends. Germline-derived CDR1 and CDR2 are SGHTS and YDEGEE. This CDR3 comprises 13 residues. CDR3: CASSLPGNYGYTF. The CDR3 DNA is TGTGCCAGCAGCTTGCCAGGGAACTATGGCTACACCTTC.

The V and J genes are TRBV6-1 and TRBJ1-2; D is unclear. CDR3 length equals 15 residues. Germline V gene lookup returns CDR1 MNHNS and CDR2 SASEGT. The V end lost 0 bases, the J end lost 8 bases, and 16 bases lay between the germline ends. CDR3 in amino acids: CASSEAEAISYGYTF. CDR3 sequence (DNA): TGTGCCAGCAGTGAAGCTGAGGCCATTTCCTACGGCTACACCTTC.

This clone occurred once. The rearrangement uses TRBV5-5 and TRBJ2-3; 11 bases are shared with TRBD2. The CDR3 runs to 19 residues. V shed 0 bases and J 2 bases; nucleotides not matched to a gene: 11. Germline-derived CDR1 and CDR2 are SGHKS and YYEKEE (reference sequence). CDR3 bases: TGTGCCAGCAGCTTGGAGTTAGCGGGAGGGCCGGGGCTCACAGATACGCAGTATTTT. This gives the protein CASSLELAGGPGLTDTQYF.

This rearrangement joins TRBV5-1 to TRBJ2-6; tentative D call: TRBD2 (6 bases). CDR1 SGHRS and CDR2 YFSETQ come from the germline V gene. The CDR3 spans 16 residues. Trimming pared 7 bases from V and 2 bases from J, leaving 16 bases between. CDR3 sequence (DNA): TGCGCCAGCGGCGGGACGCCAAACGCTGGGGCCAACGTCCTGACTTTC. It is translated as CASGGTPNAGANVLTF.

The table lists this clone with a count of one. The CDR3 nucleotides are TGTGCCACCAGCAGAGATCGAACAGCCGCTTACTACGAGCAGTACTTC. It yields the protein CATSRDRTAAYYEQYF. The chain has TRBV15 and TRBJ2-7, with no clear D. There are 16 residues in the CDR3. Germline CDR1 and CDR2: LNHNV and YYDKDF (reference sequence). V lost 0 bases to trimming and J lost 3 bases, with 15 bases between them.

The V call is TRBV4-1, the J call TRBJ2-5; D call uncertain. This CDR3 region has 12 residues. The ends were cut back, 1 base at V and 7 bases at J, with 7 bases in the middle. The germline CDR1 and CDR2 sequences are MGHRA and YSYEKL. CDR3 in DNA: TGCGCCAGCAGCCAAGTGGTCGGGACCCAGTACTTC. This gives the protein CASSQVVGTQYF.

This clone has more than one count but fewer than ten. J is TRBJ2-7 and V is TRBV5-6, with D possibly matching TRBD2 (5 bases). The V end lost 5 bases, the J end lost 0 bases, and 12 bases lay between the germline ends. The CDR3 has 14 amino acids. The germline V gene encodes CDR1 SGHDT and CDR2 YYEEEE. This CDR3 reads CASRFGLPSYEQYF. The CDR3 nucleotides read TGTGCCAGCAGATTCGGACTGCCCTCCTACGAGCAGTACTTC.